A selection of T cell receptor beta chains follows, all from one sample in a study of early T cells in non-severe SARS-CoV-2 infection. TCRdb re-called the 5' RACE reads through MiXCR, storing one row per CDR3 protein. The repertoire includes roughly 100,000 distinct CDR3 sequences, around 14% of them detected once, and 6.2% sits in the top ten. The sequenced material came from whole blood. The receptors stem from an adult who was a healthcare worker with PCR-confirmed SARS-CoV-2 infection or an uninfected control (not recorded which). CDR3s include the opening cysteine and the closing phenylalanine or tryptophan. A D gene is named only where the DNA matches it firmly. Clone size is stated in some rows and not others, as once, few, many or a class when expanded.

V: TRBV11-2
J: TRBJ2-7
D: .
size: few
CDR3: CASSLVSGGPYEQYF
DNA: TGTGCCAGCAGCTTAGTGTCTGGCGGCCCCTACGAGCAGTACTTC

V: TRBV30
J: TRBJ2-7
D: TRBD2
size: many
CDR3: CAWRDSGGPYEQYF
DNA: TGTGCCTGGAGAGATTCGGGAGGTCCCTACGAGCAGTACTTC

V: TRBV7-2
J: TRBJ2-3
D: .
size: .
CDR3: CASSPYTDTQYF
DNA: TGTGCCAGCAGCCCCTACACAGATACGCAGTATTTT

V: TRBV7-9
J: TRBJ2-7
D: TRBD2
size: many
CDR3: CASSFSGRAAYEQYF
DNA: TGTGCCAGCAGCTTTTCTGGGAGGGCCGCCTACGAGCAGTACTTC

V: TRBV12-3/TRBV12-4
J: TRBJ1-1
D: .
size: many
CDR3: CASSFRRWTEAFF
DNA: TGTGCCAGCAGTTTTAGGCGTTGGACTGAAGCTTTCTTT

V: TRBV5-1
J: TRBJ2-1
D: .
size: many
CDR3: CASSLGQASSYNEQFF
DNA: TGCGCCAGCAGCTTGGGCCAGGCAAGCTCCTACAATGAGCAGTTCTTC

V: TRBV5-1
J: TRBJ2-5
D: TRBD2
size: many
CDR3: CASSAQLAGGETQYF
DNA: TGCGCCAGCAGCGCCCAACTAGCGGGAGGAGAGACCCAGTACTTC

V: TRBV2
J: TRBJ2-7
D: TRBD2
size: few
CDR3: CASSGGAGPYEQYF
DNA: TGTGCCAGCAGTGGCGGAGCGGGACCCTACGAGCAGTACTTC

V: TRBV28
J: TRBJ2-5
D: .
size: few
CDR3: CASTRPFSVRQYF
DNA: TGTGCCAGCACAAGACCCTTCTCCGTCCGCCAGTACTTC

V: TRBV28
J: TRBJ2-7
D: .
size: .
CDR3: CASGASEQYF
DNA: TGTGCCAGCGGTGCATCCGAGCAGTACTTC

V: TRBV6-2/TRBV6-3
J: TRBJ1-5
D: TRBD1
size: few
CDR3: CASIGRGSNQPQHF
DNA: TGTGCCAGCATAGGCAGGGGGTCTAATCAGCCCCAGCATTTT

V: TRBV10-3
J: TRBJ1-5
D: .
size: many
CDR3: CAISSPNQPQHF
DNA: TGTGCCATCAGCTCACCCAATCAGCCCCAGCATTTT

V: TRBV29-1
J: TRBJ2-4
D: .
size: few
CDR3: CSVVWQTFNF
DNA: TGCAGCGTTGTTTGGCAAACGTTTAACTTC

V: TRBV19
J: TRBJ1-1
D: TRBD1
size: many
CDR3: CASTLTGGANTEAFF
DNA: TGTGCCAGTACACTGACAGGGGGGGCGAACACTGAAGCTTTCTTT

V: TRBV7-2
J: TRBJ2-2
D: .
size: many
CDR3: CASSLGHFTGELFF
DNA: TGTGCCAGCAGCTTGGGACATTTCACCGGGGAGCTGTTTTTT

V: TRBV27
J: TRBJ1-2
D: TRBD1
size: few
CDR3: CASSPQGQNYGYTF
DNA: TGTGCCAGCAGTCCACAGGGACAGAACTATGGCTACACCTTC

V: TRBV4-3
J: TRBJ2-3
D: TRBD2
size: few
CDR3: CASRGGRLTDTQYF
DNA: TGCGCCAGCAGAGGCGGGAGGCTCACAGATACGCAGTATTTT

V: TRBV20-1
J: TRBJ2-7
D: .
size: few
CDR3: CSARAPFAGEQYF
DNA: TGCAGTGCTAGAGCCCCTTTTGCGGGCGAGCAGTACTTC

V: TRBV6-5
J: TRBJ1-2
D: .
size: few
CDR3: CASTPTGFNGYTF
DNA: TGTGCCAGCACCCCAACAGGGTTCAATGGCTACACCTTC

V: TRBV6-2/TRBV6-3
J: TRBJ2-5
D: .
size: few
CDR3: CASSPEDGYQETQYF
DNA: TGTGCCAGCTCACCCGAGGACGGGTACCAAGAGACCCAGTACTTC

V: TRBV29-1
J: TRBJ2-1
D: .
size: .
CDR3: CSVPSGRGALGEQFF
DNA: TGCAGCGTTCCCTCCGGCAGGGGGGCCCTCGGGGAGCAGTTCTTC

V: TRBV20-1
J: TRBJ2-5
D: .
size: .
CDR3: CSASPYGDLEETQYF
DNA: TGCAGTGCTAGTCCCTACGGAGACCTTGAAGAGACCCAGTACTTC

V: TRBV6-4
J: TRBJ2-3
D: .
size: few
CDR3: CASSEGTDTQYF
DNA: TGTGCCAGCAGTGAGGGCACAGATACGCAGTATTTT

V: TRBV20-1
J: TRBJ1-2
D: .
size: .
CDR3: CSALPDAPDGYTF
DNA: TGCAGTGCTCTACCCGACGCCCCCGATGGCTACACCTTC

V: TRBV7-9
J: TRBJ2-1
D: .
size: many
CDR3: CASSLPGAYNEQFF
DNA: TGTGCCAGCAGCCTCCCTGGGGCCTACAATGAGCAGTTCTTC

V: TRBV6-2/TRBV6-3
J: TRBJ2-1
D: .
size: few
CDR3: CASSYAGASYNEQFF
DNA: TGTGCCAGCAGTTACGCGGGGGCTTCCTACAATGAGCAGTTCTTC

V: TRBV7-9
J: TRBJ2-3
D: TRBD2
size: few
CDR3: CASTEAGGGEAQYF
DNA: TGTGCCAGCACGGAAGCGGGAGGTGGGGAGGCGCAGTATTTT

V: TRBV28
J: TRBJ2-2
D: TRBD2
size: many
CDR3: CASVSGRGGELFF
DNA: TGTGCCAGCGTGAGCGGGAGAGGCGGGGAGCTGTTTTTT

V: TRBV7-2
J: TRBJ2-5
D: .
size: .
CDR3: CASSEQGIQYF
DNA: TGTGCCAGCAGCGAGCAGGGAATCCAGTACTTC

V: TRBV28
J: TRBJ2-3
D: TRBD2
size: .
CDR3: CEAGRPFSTDTQYF
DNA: TGCGAAGCGGGACGGCCCTTTAGCACAGATACGCAGTATTTT

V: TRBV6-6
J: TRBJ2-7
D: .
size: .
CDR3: CASSPQVYGEQYF
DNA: TGTGCCAGCAGTCCACAGGTCTATGGCGAGCAGTACTTC

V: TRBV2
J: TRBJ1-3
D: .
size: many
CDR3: CASSRGHSGNTIYF
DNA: TGTGCCAGCAGTCGGGGCCACTCTGGAAACACCATATATTTT

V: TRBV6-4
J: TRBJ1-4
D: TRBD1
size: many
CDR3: CASSRGTGVESEKLFF
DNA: TGTGCCAGCAGTCGCGGAACAGGGGTGGAGAGTGAAAAACTGTTTTTT